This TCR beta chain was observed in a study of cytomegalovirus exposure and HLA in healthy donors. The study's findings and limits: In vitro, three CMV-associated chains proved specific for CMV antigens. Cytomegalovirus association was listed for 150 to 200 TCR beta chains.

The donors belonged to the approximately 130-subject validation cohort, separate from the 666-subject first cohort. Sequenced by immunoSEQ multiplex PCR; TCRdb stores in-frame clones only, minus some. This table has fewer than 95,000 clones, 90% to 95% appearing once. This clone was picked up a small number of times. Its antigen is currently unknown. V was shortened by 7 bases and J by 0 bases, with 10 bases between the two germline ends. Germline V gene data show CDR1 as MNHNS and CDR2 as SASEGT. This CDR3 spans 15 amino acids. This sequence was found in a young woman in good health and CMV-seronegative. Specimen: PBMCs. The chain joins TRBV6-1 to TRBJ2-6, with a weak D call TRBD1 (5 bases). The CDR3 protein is CASTTDSSGANVLTF. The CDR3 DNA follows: TGTGCCAGCACTACAGACAGCTCTGGGGCCAACGTCCTGACTTTC.